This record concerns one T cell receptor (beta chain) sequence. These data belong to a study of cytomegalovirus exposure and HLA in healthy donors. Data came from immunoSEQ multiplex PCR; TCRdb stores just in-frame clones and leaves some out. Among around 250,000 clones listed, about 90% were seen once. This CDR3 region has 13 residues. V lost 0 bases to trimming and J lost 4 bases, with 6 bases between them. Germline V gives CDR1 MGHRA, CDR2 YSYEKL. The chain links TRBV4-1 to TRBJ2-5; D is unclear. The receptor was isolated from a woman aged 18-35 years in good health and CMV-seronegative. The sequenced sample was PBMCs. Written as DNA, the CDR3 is TGCGCCAGCAGCCAAGAGGAGAGAGAGACCCAGTACTTC. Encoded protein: CASSQEERETQYF.